Below, 25 T cell receptor beta chains from the same sample are listed, as sequenced in a study of cytomegalovirus exposure and HLA in healthy donors. 13 Jbeta primers and 60 Vbeta primers were used for the PCR. Measured with immunoSEQ multiplex PCR; TCRdb has only the in-frame clones, and not every one. This table holds about 41,000 clones. Sequencing was carried out using PBMCs. These receptors were obtained from a man aged 25-40 years in good health and CMV-seronegative.

V and J are TRBV14 and TRBJ2-6; D is unresolved. The CDR3 length is 15 residues. Germline V lookup: CDR1 SGHDN, CDR2 FVKESK. Trimming cost V 1 base and J 5 bases, with 9 bases left between them. This CDR3 reads CASSQVGRRANVLTF. Written as DNA, the CDR3 is TGTGCCAGCAGCCAAGTGGGCCGGAGGGCCAACGTCCTGACTTTC.

This chain connects TRBV18 to TRBJ2-4, with 7 positions matching TRBD1. Germline CDR1 KGHSH, CDR2 LQKENI. CDR3 length: 13 residues. Unmatched junction bases numbered 5, after V lost 5 bases and J lost 7 bases. CDR3 loop: CASSTGDRNIQYF. For the CDR3, the DNA is TGTGCCAGCTCAACAGGGGATAGGAACATTCAGTACTTC.

The gene calls are TRBV5-1 and TRBJ2-3, with a possible D match to TRBD2 (5 bases). Per germline, CDR1 SGHRS and CDR2 YFSETQ. V lost 1 base and J lost 2, with 8 bases in between. This CDR3 is 14 amino acids long. The CDR3 region is CASSLQRSTDTQYF. The CDR3 region has the DNA TGCGCCAGCAGCTTGCAGCGGTCCACAGATACGCAGTATTTT.

The rearrangement links TRBV10-2 to TRBJ1-1; 8 bases agree with TRBD1. The CDR3 has 14 amino acids. Germline V CDR1 and CDR2: WSHSY, SAAADI. The V gene end was trimmed by 6 bases and the J gene end by 4 bases; junction bases not matched to a gene: 7. This CDR3 is CASSLDRGVTEAFF. The CDR3 nucleotides are TGCGCCAGCAGCTTAGACAGGGGAGTCACTGAAGCTTTCTTT.

The chain couples TRBV5-6 to TRBJ2-7; TRBD1 matches 8 bases. Germline loops: CDR1 SGHDT, CDR2 YYEEEE. The length of the CDR3 is 18 residues. The V and J ends lost 3 bases and 2 bases, in that order; junction bases with no gene match: 16. CDR3 loop: CASSSSPGTGLSAYEQYF. Written as DNA, the CDR3 is TGTGCCAGCAGCTCCAGTCCCGGGACAGGTCTTAGCGCCTACGAGCAGTACTTC.

CDR3 nucleotides: TGCAGTGCCCCAGACACAGATACGCAGTATTTT. Residues: CSAPDTDTQYF. This chain uses TRBV20-1 with TRBJ2-3, with D uncertain. The V and J ends lost 6 bases and 2 bases respectively, with 6 bases between them. The CDR3 has 11 amino acids. CDR1 DFQATT and CDR2 SNEGSKA come from the germline V gene (reference sequence).

Of note for this clone: A read error may account for a junction end that differs from germline. The chain is built from TRBV27 and TRBJ1-2; D unclear. Germline V lookup: CDR1 MNHEY, CDR2 SMNVEV (reference sequence). The CDR3 is 12 residues long. CDR3 in amino acids: CASSFTGGGNTF. The CDR3 nucleotides are TGTGCCAGCAGTTTTACTGGAGGTGGCAACACCTTC.

The chain employs TRBV18 and TRBJ2-7; TRBD1 might be the D (6 bases). V dropped 6 bases and J dropped 2 bases, with 14 bases sitting between them. Germline lookup yields CDR1 KGHSH and CDR2 LQKENI. The CDR3 loop spans 14 amino acids. As DNA, the CDR3 is TGTGCCAGCTCCCGGCCTCAGGGGCCCTACGAGCAGTACTTC. This sequence encodes CASSRPQGPYEQYF.

The V call is TRBV5-1, the J call TRBJ2-1; 8 positions agree with TRBD2. V was clipped by 2 bases and J by 8 bases; unmatched bases: 9. From germline, CDR1 is SGHRS and CDR2 YFSETQ. The CDR3 contains 15 residues. The CDR3: CASSLIAGLSHEQFF. The CDR3 nucleotides read TGCGCCAGCAGCTTAATAGCGGGATTGAGCCATGAGCAGTTCTTC. Variable domain in full (rest from reference TRBV5-1 and TRBJ2-1): KAGVTQTPRYLIKTRGQQVTLSCSPISGHRSVSWYQQTPGQGLQFLFEYFSETQRNKGNFPGRFSGRQFSNSRSEMNVSTLELGDSALYLCASSLIAGLSHEQFFGPGTRLTVL.

V gene TRBV7-6 combines with J gene TRBJ2-1; 12 bases match TRBD2. The CDR3 runs 16 residues. CDR1 and CDR2 (germline): SGHVS, FNYEAQ. The V and J ends lost 5 bases and 12 bases, in that order; junction bases with no gene match: 14. This CDR3 reads CASSQTRTSGTERQFF. The CDR3 DNA reads as TGTGCCAGCAGCCAGACCCGGACTAGCGGGACCGAACGGCAGTTCTTC. Drawing the rest from reference TRBV7-6 and TRBJ2-1, the complete variable domain is GAGVSQSPRYKVTKRGQDVALRCDPISGHVSLYWYRQALGQGPEFLTYFNYEAQQDKSGLPNDRFSAERPEGSISTLTIQRTEQRDSAMYRCASSQTRTSGTERQFFGPGTRLTVL.

This chain joins TRBV5-4 and TRBJ2-2, with 9 bases fitting TRBD2. CDR3 size: 18 residues. From germline, CDR1 is SGHNT and CDR2 YYREEE (reference sequence). After removal of 4 bases from V and 6 bases from J, the junction contained 16 bases not matched to a gene. CDR3 region: CASSAAGSGRTKAGELFF. CDR3 coding DNA: TGTGCCAGCAGCGCGGCTGGTAGCGGGAGAACCAAGGCCGGGGAGCTGTTTTTT.

J is TRBJ1-2 and V is TRBV6-1; a weak D match, TRBD1 (6 bases). This CDR3 is 13 amino acids long. Trimming stripped 4 bases from V and 2 bases from J, with 8 bases between. Germline V gene lookup returns CDR1 MNHNS and CDR2 SASEGT. CDR3 coding DNA: TGTGCCAGCAGTGTAGACAGGAACTATGGCTACACCTTC. Translated: CASSVDRNYGYTF.

The V and J genes are TRBV9 and TRBJ2-2; the D gene is possibly TRBD2 (5 bases). CDR1 SGDLS and CDR2 YYNGEE come from the germline V gene. The CDR3 runs to 15 residues. The V and J ends lost 0 bases and 2 bases respectively, with 8 bases between them. This chain's CDR3 is CASSVAGINTGELFF. In nucleotides, the CDR3 is TGTGCCAGCAGCGTAGCGGGAATAAACACCGGGGAGCTGTTTTTT.

The V gene is TRBV29-1, the J gene TRBJ2-5; D might be TRBD2 (6 bases). With 8 bases removed from V and 0 bases from J, the gap between germline ends came to 10 bases. This CDR3 contains 12 residues. Per the germline V gene, CDR1 is SQVTM and CDR2 is ANQGSEA. CDR3 sequence (DNA): TGCAGCATATCTAGCGACCAAGAGACCCAGTACTTC. It codes for CSISSDQETQYF.

The genes are TRBV18 and TRBJ2-7; D gene ambiguous. The CDR3 totals 14 residues. CDR1 and CDR2 (germline): KGHSH, LQKENI. V dropped 0 bases and J dropped 2 bases, with 8 bases sitting between them. CDR3 nucleotides: TGTGCCAGCTCACCACCGTACGACACCTACGAGCAGTACTTC. It yields the protein CASSPPYDTYEQYF.

For this clone: The sample carries other DNA sequences with the same CDR3. The rearrangement links TRBV6-5 to TRBJ2-5; TRBD1 might be the D (6 bases). Trimming stripped 7 bases from V and 4 bases from J, with 19 bases between. CDR3 length equals 15 residues. Per germline, CDR1 MNHEY and CDR2 SVGAGI. The CDR3 DNA reads as TGTGCCAGCATCCCGACAGGTCAGGGTCTAGAGACCCAGTACTTC. Its translation: CASIPTGQGLETQYF.

This chain joins TRBV5-6 and TRBJ1-1; D is uncertain. V was trimmed by 3 bases and J by 0 bases, leaving 15 bases between them. The CDR3 consists of 16 residues. Germline values: CDR1 SGHDT, CDR2 YYEEEE. The CDR3 sequence: CASSYFKRLMNTEAFF. CDR3 nucleotides: TGTGCCAGCAGCTACTTTAAGCGGTTAATGAACACTGAAGCTTTCTTT.

This sequence joins TRBV5-1 and TRBJ2-5, with a possible D match to TRBD2 (6 bases). Trimming cost V 1 base and J 2 bases, with 9 bases left between them. The CDR3 spans 14 residues. Germline V lookup: CDR1 SGHRS, CDR2 YFSETQ. The chain's CDR3 is CASSLMGGQETQYF. CDR3 DNA: TGCGCCAGCAGCTTGATGGGGGGACAAGAGACCCAGTACTTC.

V is TRBV9 and J is TRBJ2-5; 9 bases agree with TRBD1. The germline V gene encodes CDR1 SGDLS and CDR2 YYNGEE. The CDR3 sequence is 14 residues long. V trimming: 4 bases; J trimming: 5 bases; junction bases outside the gene matches: 6. The DNA for the CDR3 is TGTGCCAGCAGCCTCGGACAGGGGTACGAGACCCAGTACTTC. Translating gives CASSLGQGYETQYF.

The J gene is TRBJ1-1, the V gene TRBV29-1; 7 nucleotides line up with TRBD1. The CDR3 loop spans 12 amino acids. With V trimmed by 6 bases and J by 4 bases, 5 bases remained unmatched. Germline assignment: CDR1 SQVTM and CDR2 ANQGSEA. The CDR3 protein is CSVERGPTEAFF. The DNA for the CDR3 is TGCAGCGTCGAAAGGGGGCCCACTGAAGCTTTCTTT.

The gene calls are TRBV11-1 and TRBJ2-7, with no clear D. The V end was cut by 8 bases, the J end by 6 bases, with 11 bases between. Germline CDR1 SGHAT, CDR2 FQDESV (reference sequence). The CDR3 sequence is 11 residues long. CDR3 DNA sequence: TGTGCCAGCGTCTCGGGTTCCGAGCAGTACTTC. Translation gives CASVSGSEQYF.

The gene calls are TRBV9 and TRBJ2-2; 8 bases match TRBD2. V dropped 4 bases and J dropped 2; count of bases not matched to a gene: 4. The CDR3 runs 15 residues. The germline gives CDR1 SGDLS, CDR2 YYNGEE. CDR3 coding DNA: TGTGCCAGCAGCCTGAGCGGGGGAAACACCGGGGAGCTGTTTTTT. Its protein product is CASSLSGGNTGELFF. Drawing the rest from reference TRBV9 and TRBJ2-2, the complete variable domain is DSGVTQTPKHLITATGQRVTLRCSPRSGDLSVYWYQQSLDQGLQFLIQYYNGEERAKGNILERFSAQQFPDLHSELNLSSLELGDSALYFCASSLSGGNTGELFFGEGSRLTVL.

Regarding this clone: One junction end disagrees with the germline gene, perhaps due to a read error. This sequence joins TRBV7-9 and TRBJ2-5; weak D call: TRBD1 (6 bases). The germline CDR1 and CDR2 sequences are SEHNR and FQNEAQ (reference sequence). The CDR3 totals 14 residues. CDR3: CASSLQGWRENQYF. The CDR3 nucleotides read TGTGCCAGCAGCCTACAGGGATGGCGAGAGAACCAGTACTTC.

The gene calls are TRBV28 and TRBJ1-5; 9 bases agree with TRBD1. Germline V gene data show CDR1 as MDHEN and CDR2 as SYDVKM. V lost 6 bases to trimming and J lost 2 bases; unmatched junction nucleotides: 5. This CDR3 region has 15 residues. CDR3 sequence (DNA): TGTGCCAGCAGCTACAGGGGGCGAGGCAATCAGCCCCAGCATTTT. Its protein product is CASSYRGRGNQPQHF.

This chain joins TRBV7-9 and TRBJ1-2; tentatively, D is TRBD1 (6 bases). From germline, CDR1 is SEHNR and CDR2 FQNEAQ (reference sequence). V was cut by 4 bases and J by 3 bases, with 15 bases left in between. CDR3 length: 15 amino acids. CDR3 loop: CASSSSQGIHYGYTF. CDR3 nucleotide sequence: TGTGCCAGCAGCTCCTCCCAGGGGATTCACTATGGCTACACCTTC.